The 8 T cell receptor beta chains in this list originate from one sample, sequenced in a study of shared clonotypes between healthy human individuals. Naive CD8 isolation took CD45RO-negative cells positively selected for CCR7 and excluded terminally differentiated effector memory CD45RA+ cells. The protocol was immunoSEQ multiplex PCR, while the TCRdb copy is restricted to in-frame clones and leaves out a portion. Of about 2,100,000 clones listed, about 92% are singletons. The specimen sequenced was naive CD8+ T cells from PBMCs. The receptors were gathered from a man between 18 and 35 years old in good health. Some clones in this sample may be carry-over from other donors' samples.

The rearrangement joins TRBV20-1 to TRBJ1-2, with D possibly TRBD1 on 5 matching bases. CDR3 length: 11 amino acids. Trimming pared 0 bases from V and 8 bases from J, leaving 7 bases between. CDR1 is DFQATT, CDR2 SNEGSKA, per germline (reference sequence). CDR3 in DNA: TGCAGTGCTAGAGATGGGGGGGGCTACACCTTC. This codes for CSARDGGGYTF.

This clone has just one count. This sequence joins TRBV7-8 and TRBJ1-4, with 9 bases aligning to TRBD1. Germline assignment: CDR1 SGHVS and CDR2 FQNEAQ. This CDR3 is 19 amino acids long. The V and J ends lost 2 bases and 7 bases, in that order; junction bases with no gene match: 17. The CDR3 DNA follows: TGTGCCAGCAGCTTATACCGGGGAGGACAGGGGTTTATTGCTGAAAAACTGTTTTTT. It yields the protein CASSLYRGGQGFIAEKLFF.

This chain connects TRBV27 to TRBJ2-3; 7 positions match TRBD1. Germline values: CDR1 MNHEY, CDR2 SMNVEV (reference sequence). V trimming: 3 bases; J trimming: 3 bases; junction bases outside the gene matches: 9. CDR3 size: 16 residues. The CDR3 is CASSLGAGTDTDTQYF. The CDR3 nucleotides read TGTGCCAGCAGTTTGGGGGCCGGGACAGATACAGATACGCAGTATTTT.

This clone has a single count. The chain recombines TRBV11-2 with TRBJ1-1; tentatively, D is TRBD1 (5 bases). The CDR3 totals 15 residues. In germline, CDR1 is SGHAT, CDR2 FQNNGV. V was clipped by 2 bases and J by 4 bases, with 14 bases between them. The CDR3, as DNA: TGTGCCAGCAGCTTATATGGGAGGAGGGGCACTGAAGCTTTCTTT. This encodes CASSLYGRRGTEAFF.

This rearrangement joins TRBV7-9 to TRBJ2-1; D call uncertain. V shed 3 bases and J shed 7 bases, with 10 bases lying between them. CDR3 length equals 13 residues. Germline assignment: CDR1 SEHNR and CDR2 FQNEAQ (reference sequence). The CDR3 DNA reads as TGTGCCAGCAGCTTCGTTCTAGGAAATGAGCAGTTCTTC. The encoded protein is CASSFVLGNEQFF. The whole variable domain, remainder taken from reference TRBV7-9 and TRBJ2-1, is DTGVSQNPRHKITKRGQNVTFRCDPISEHNRLYWYRQTLGQGPEFLTYFQNEAQLEKSRLLSDRFSAERPKGSFSTLEIQRTEQGDSAMYLCASSFVLGNEQFFGPGTRLTVL.

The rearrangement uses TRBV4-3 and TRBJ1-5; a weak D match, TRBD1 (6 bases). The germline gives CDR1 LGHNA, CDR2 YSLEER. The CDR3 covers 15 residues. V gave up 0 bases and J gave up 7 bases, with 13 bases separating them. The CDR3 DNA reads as TGCGCCAGCAGCCAAGACGGGGGGGCCGGACAGCCCCAGCATTTT. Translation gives CASSQDGGAGQPQHF.

Here the CDR3 reads CASSFPGQGPNTGELFF. The CDR3 DNA follows: TGTGCCAGCAGCTTTCCCGGACAGGGCCCGAACACCGGGGAGCTGTTTTTT. The chain recombines TRBV9 with TRBJ2-2; 8 bases line up with TRBD1. The CDR3 is 17 amino acids. Germline V lookup: CDR1 SGDLS, CDR2 YYNGEE. V shed 4 bases, J shed 0 bases, and the junction held 8 bases outside the gene matches.

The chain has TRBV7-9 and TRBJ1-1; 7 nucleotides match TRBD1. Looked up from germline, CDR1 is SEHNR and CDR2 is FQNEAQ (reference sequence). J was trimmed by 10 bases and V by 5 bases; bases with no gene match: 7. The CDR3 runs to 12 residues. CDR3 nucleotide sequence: TGTGCCAGCAGCCCGTCGAGGACAGGAGCTTTCTTT. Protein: CASSPSRTGAFF. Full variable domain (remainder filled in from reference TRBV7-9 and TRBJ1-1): DTGVSQNPRHKITKRGQNVTFRCDPISEHNRLYWYRQTLGQGPEFLTYFQNEAQLEKSRLLSDRFSAERPKGSFSTLEIQRTEQGDSAMYLCASSPSRTGAFFGQGTRLTVV.